This T cell receptor beta chain came from a study of response to subunit inactivated influenza vaccine. Notes on the study in general: Authors suggested seasonal influenza vaccinations each recruit few new T cells.

A few counts support this clonotype. Its antigen is as yet unknown. TCRdb reanalysed the RT-PCR reads using MiXCR and keeps one entry per CDR3 protein. This sample carries about 540,000 distinct CDR3 sequences, approximately 22% of them seen once, and the ten largest clones take around 2.8%. Looked up from germline, CDR1 is DFQATT and CDR2 is SNEGSKA (reference sequence). CDR3 size: 11 residues. The germline V and J ends were trimmed by 6 bases and 4 bases, with 7 bases remaining between them. These data were also filed under a second study, of T cells expressing NK-cell markers. In that study: The TCR beta cDNA came from 5'RACE template switching with UMIs. Sorted T-cell subsets CD3+CD56+NKG2C+, CD3+CD56+NKG2C- and CD3+CD56-NKG2C+ were TCR beta-sequenced. As a fraction of CD8+ T cells, dominant NKG2C+ clonotypes reached about 1.0-7.5% in roughly 6 donors.

The receptor was derived from a man aged 50 or older who received an inactivated influenza vaccine. The specimen was CD4+ T cells sorted from PBMCs, collected about 13 days after vaccination. The chain recombines TRBV20-1 with TRBJ2-4; no clear D. CDR3 protein: CSARRKNIQYF. CDR3 bases: TGCAGTGCCCGTCGTAAAAACATTCAGTACTTC.